The text below deals with one T cell receptor beta chain. Its specificity is unknown. This record comes from a study of STAT3 mutations in large granular lymphocyte leukemia. Across the study: Canonical activating STAT3 mutations were detected in roughly half of the longitudinally sequenced T-LGLL patients. The study, taken as a whole, reports: At least one immunodominant TCR beta clonotype appeared in every T-cell large granular lymphocyte leukemia patient.

Sequencing used immunoSEQ multiplex PCR; TCRdb keeps in-frame clones, though not all of them. The sample contains about 4,700 clones, under 70% of which appear only once. This CDR3 region has 12 residues. In germline, CDR1 is SQVTM, CDR2 ANQGSEA. V was clipped by 7 bases and J by 7 bases, with 14 bases between them. The clonotype was recovered from a male patient aged 45-59 years with T-cell large granular lymphocyte leukemia. Some clones in this sample may be carry-over from other donors' samples. The sample taken for sequencing was peripheral blood mononuclear cells. The chain is built from TRBV29-1 and TRBJ2-1; either TRBD1 or TRBD2 may supply D (5 bases each). The DNA for the CDR3 is TGCAGCGCGATCGGGACGGGGAATGAGCAGTTCTTC. It is translated as CSAIGTGNEQFF.